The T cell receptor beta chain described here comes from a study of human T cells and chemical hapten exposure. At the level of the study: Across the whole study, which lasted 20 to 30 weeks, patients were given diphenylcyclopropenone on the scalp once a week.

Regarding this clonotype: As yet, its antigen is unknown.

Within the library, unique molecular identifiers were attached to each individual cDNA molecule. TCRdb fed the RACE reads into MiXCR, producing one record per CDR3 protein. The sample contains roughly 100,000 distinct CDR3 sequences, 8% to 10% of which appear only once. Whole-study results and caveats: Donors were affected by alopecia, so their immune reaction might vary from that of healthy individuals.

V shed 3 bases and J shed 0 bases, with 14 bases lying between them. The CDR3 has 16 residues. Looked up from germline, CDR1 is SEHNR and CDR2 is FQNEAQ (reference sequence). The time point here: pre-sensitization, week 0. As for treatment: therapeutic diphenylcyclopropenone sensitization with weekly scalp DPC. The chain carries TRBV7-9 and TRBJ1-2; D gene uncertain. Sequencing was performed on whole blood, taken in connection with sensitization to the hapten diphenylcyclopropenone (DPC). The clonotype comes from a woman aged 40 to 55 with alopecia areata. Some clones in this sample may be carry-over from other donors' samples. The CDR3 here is CASSFIPRKANYGYTF. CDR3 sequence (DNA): TGTGCCAGCAGCTTCATTCCCCGGAAAGCTAACTATGGCTACACCTTC.